The entry that follows covers one T cell receptor beta chain sequence. The data stem from a study of shared clonotypes between healthy human individuals. Germline CDR1 is PRHDT and CDR2 is FYEKMQ (reference sequence). The germline V and J ends were trimmed by 5 bases and 3 bases, with 22 bases remaining between them. This CDR3 spans 17 amino acids. CD8 cells regarded as naive lacked CD45RO, were positively chosen for CCR7, and omitted terminally differentiated effector memory CD45RA+ cells. Profiling relied on immunoSEQ multiplex PCR, and the TCRdb table lists in-frame clones only, not all of them. In the table there are about 820,000 clones, about 91% of which are singletons.

The V and J genes are TRBV13 and TRBJ1-1; no reliable D call. Sequencing input: naive CD8+ T cells sorted from blood. The receptor was isolated from a man aged 30 to 39 in good health. The CDR3 sequence is CASSPRAAGGRYTEAFF. The CDR3 DNA sequence: TGTGCCAGCAGCCCCCGGGCCGCCGGAGGAAGGTACACTGAAGCTTTCTTT.